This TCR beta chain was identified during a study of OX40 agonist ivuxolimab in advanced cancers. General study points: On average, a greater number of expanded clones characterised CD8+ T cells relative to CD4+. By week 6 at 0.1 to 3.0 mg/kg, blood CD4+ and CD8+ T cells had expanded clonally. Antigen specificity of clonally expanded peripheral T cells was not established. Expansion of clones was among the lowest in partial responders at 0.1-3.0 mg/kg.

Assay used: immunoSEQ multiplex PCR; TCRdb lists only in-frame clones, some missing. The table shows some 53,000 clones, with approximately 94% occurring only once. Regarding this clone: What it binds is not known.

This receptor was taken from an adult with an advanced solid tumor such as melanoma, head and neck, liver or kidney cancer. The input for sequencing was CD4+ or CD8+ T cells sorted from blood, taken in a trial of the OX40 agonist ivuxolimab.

The CDR3 DNA reads as TGTGCCAGCAGTAGCGGAACATTTCCATCCTACGAGCAGTACTTC. It specifies CASSSGTFPSYEQYF. The chain links TRBV27 to TRBJ2-7, with D perhaps TRBD2 (5 bases). Germline V gene lookup returns CDR1 MNHEY and CDR2 SMNVEV (reference sequence). Trimming pared 5 bases from V and 1 base from J, leaving 15 bases between. The CDR3 spans 15 residues.